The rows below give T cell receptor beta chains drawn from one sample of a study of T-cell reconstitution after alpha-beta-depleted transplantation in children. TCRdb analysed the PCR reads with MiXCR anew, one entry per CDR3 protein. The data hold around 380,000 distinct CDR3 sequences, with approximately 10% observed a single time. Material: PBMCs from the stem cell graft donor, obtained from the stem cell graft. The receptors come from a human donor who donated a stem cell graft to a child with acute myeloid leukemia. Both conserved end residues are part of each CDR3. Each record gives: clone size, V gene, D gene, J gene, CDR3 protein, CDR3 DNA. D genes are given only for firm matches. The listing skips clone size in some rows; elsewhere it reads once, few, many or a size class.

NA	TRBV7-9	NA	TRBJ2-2	CASSPTFGWGNTGELFF	TGTGCCAGCAGCCCGACGTTTGGGTGGGGGAACACCGGGGAGCTGTTTTTT
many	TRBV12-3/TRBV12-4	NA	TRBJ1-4	CASSSGAVPLNEKLFF	TGTGCCAGCAGCAGTGGCGCGGTGCCTCTTAATGAAAAACTGTTTTTT
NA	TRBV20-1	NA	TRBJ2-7	CSATGTSTYEQYF	TGCAGTGCCACTGGGACATCAACCTACGAGCAGTACTTC
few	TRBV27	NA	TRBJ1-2	CASSWSASHHYGYTF	TGTGCCAGCAGTTGGTCCGCCTCCCACCACTATGGCTACACCTTC
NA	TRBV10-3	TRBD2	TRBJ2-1	CAISGLAGGPYNEQFF	TGTGCCATCAGTGGACTAGCGGGAGGGCCCTACAATGAGCAGTTCTTC
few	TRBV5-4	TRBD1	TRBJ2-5	CASSQQGGGGTQYF	TGTGCCAGCAGCCAACAGGGGGGTGGTGGGACCCAGTACTTC
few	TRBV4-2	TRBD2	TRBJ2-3	CASSQEVSGAGVGDTQYF	TGTGCCAGCAGCCAAGAAGTCTCTGGGGCGGGAGTAGGAGATACGCAGTATTTT
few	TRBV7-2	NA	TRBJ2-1	CASSLARRSYNEQFF	TGTGCCAGCAGCTTAGCTAGGCGCTCCTACAATGAGCAGTTCTTC
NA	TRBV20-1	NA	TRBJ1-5	CSARVGNNQPQHF	TGCAGTGCTAGAGTAGGGAACAATCAGCCCCAGCATTTT
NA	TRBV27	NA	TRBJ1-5	CASSPFGTGASNQPQHF	TGTGCCAGCAGTCCCTTTGGGACGGGAGCTAGCAATCAGCCCCAGCATTTT
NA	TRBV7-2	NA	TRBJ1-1	CASSQDAGGLGTEAFF	TGTGCCAGCAGCCAAGATGCGGGGGGCCTCGGCACTGAAGCTTTCTTT
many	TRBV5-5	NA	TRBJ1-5	CASSPGPGLVNQPQHF	TGTGCCAGCAGCCCAGGCCCGGGACTAGTGAATCAGCCCCAGCATTTT
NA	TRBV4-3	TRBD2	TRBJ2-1	CASSQDGLAVYNEQFF	TGCGCCAGCAGCCAAGACGGACTAGCGGTCTACAATGAGCAGTTCTTC
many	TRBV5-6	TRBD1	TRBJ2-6	CASSLDRGTGANVLTF	TGTGCCAGCAGCTTGGACAGGGGAACTGGGGCCAACGTCCTGACTTTC
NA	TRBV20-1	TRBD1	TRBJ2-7	CSARRPGGPGLYEQYF	TGCAGTGCTAGACGCCCAGGGGGTCCGGGATTGTACGAGCAGTACTTC
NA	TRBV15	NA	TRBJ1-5	CATSREGFRQPQHF	TGTGCCACCAGCAGAGAAGGGTTCCGTCAGCCCCAGCATTTT
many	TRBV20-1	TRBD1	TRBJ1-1	CSAGTGGVDTEAFF	TGCAGTGCGGGGACAGGGGGCGTAGACACTGAAGCTTTCTTT
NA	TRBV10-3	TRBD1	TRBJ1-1	CATAGTGKNTEAFF	TGTGCCACGGCCGGGACAGGGAAAAACACTGAAGCTTTCTTT
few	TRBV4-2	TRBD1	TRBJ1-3	CASSPQRQGTGNTIYF	TGTGCCAGCAGCCCACAAAGACAGGGCACTGGAAACACCATATATTTT
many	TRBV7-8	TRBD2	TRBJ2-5	CASSLERGAYQETQYF	TGTGCCAGCAGCTTAGAGCGGGGGGCGTACCAAGAGACCCAGTACTTC
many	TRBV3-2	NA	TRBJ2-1	CASSQARTSGTNEQFF	TGTGCCAGCAGCCAAGCTAGGACTAGCGGGACCAATGAGCAGTTCTTC
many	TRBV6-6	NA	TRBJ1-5	CASSYEDQPQHF	TGTGCCAGCAGTTATGAAGATCAGCCCCAGCATTTT
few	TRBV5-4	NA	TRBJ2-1	CASSGPQDNEQFF	TGTGCCAGCAGCGGACCACAGGACAATGAGCAGTTCTTC
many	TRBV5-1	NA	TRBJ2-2	CASSLTGQTGELFF	TGCGCCAGCAGCTTAACAGGGCAAACCGGGGAGCTGTTTTTT
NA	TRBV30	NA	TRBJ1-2	CAQASAGYTF	TGTGCCCAAGCTTCGGCTGGCTACACCTTC
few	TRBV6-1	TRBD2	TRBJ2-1	CASRGRGGLNEQFF	TGTGCCAGCCGTGGGCGGGGGGGACTCAATGAGCAGTTCTTC
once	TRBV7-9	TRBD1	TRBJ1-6	CASSLARQGSPLHF	TGTGCCAGCAGCTTAGCACGACAGGGGTCACCCCTCCACTTT
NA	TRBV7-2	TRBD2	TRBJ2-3	CASSLWISGENTQYF	TGTGCCAGCAGCTTATGGATTAGCGGGGAAAATACGCAGTATTTT
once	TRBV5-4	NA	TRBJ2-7	CASSSTFPADEQYF	TGTGCCAGCAGCTCCACATTCCCTGCCGACGAGCAGTACTTC
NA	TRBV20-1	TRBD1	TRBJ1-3	CSASPQGTSGNTIYF	TGCAGTGCTAGCCCACAGGGGACCTCTGGAAACACCATATATTTT
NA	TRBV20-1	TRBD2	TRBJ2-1	CSARDLLAVRSNEQFF	TGCAGTGCTAGAGATCTACTAGCGGTCCGCTCCAATGAGCAGTTCTTC
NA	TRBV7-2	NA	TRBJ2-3	CASSRNRGRPVDTQYF	TGTGCCAGCAGCCGGAACCGGGGCCGGCCCGTGGATACGCAGTATTTT
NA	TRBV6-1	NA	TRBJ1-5	CASSPHDRKNQPKHF	TGTGCCAGCAGCCCACATGACAGGAAAAATCAGCCCAAGCATTTT
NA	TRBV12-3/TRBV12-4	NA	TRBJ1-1	CASTLGGSMNTEAFF	TGTGCCAGCACCCTCGGGGGATCTATGAACACTGAAGCTTTCTTT
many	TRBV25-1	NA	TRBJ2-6	CASSAPISGANVLTF	TGTGCCAGCAGTGCCCCGATCTCTGGGGCCAACGTCCTGACTTTC
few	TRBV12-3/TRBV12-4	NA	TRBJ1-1	CASRRQAIRTEAFF	TGTGCCAGCAGGAGACAAGCGATCAGAACTGAAGCTTTCTTT
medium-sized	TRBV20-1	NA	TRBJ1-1	CSARAGGTNTEAFF	TGCAGTGCTAGAGCGGGCGGGACGAACACTGAAGCTTTCTTT
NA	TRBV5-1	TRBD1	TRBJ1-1	CASSFGSGTGRTEAFF	TGCGCCAGCAGTTTTGGATCCGGGACAGGGCGAACTGAAGCTTTCTTT
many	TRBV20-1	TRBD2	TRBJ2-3	CSAGRGRPTDTQYF	TGCAGTGCTGGGAGGGGACGTCCCACAGATACGCAGTATTTT
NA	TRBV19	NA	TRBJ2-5	CASSMVTGRKTQYF	TGTGCCAGTAGTATGGTAACAGGGAGGAAGACCCAGTACTTC
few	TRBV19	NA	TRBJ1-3	CASSIPPGVKDSGNTIYF	TGTGCCAGTAGTATTCCCCCGGGCGTTAAGGACTCTGGAAACACCATATATTTT
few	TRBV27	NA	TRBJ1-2	CASSFRPNYGYTF	TGTGCCAGCAGTTTTAGACCAAACTATGGCTACACCTTC
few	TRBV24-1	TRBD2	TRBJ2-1	CATMASGVDEQFF	TGTGCCACCATGGCTAGCGGGGTGGATGAGCAGTTCTTC
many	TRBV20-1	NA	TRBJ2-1	CSAPVPGSYNEQFF	TGCAGCGCCCCAGTGCCGGGCTCCTACAATGAGCAGTTCTTC
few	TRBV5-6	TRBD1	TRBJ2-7	CASSTWTGGLVYEQYF	TGTGCCAGCAGCACCTGGACAGGGGGATTAGTTTACGAGCAGTACTTC
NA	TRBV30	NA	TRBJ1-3	CAWTWGGQAGNTIYF	TGTGCCTGGACTTGGGGGGGACAAGCTGGAAACACCATATATTTT
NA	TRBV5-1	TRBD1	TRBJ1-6	CASSLRQGSYNSPLHF	TGCGCCAGCAGCTTGCGACAGGGGAGTTATAATTCACCCCTCCACTTT
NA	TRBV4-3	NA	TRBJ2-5	CASSQERVSETQYF	TGCGCCAGCAGCCAAGAGAGGGTTTCAGAGACCCAGTACTTC
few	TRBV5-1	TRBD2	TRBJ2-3	CASREGTSGISTDTQYF	TGCGCCAGCAGGGAAGGGACTAGCGGGATTAGCACAGATACGCAGTATTTT
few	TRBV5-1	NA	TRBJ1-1	CASNRGGEAFF	TGCGCCAGCAACCGGGGGGGTGAAGCTTTCTTT
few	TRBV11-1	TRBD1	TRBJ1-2	CASSGPGQGLRADPSYGYTF	TGTGCCAGCAGCGGGCCGGGACAGGGATTGAGGGCCGATCCAAGCTATGGCTACACCTTC
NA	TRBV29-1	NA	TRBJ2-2	CSVGSGTSNTGELFF	TGCAGCGTTGGTTCCGGGACCTCGAACACCGGGGAGCTGTTTTTT
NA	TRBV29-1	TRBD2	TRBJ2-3	CSVGLAGIADTQYF	TGCAGCGTTGGTCTAGCGGGGATTGCAGATACGCAGTATTTT
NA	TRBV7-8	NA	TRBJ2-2	CASSLNTGHGNTGELFF	TGTGCCAGCAGCCTCAATACCGGGCATGGTAACACCGGGGAGCTGTTTTTT
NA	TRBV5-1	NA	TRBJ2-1	CASSLEVWEQFF	TGCGCCAGCAGCTTGGAGGTTTGGGAGCAGTTCTTC
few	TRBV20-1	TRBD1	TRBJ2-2	CSARGGSGTANTGELFF	TGCAGTGCTAGAGGGGGGTCAGGGACAGCAAACACCGGGGAGCTGTTTTTT
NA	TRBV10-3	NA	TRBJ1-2	CAISATGDGYTF	TGTGCCATCAGTGCGACAGGAGATGGCTACACCTTC
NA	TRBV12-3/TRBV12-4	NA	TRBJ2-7	CASSLLSNEQYF	TGTGCCAGCAGTCTCTTAAGTAACGAGCAGTACTTC
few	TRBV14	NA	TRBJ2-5	CASSPTTGQRQETQYF	TGTGCCAGCAGCCCCACAACAGGGCAGAGGCAAGAGACCCAGTACTTC
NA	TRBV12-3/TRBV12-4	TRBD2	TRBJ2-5	CASSLAGYSGKQETQYF	TGTGCCAGCAGTTTAGCCGGATATAGCGGGAAACAAGAGACCCAGTACTTC